Below, 5 T cell receptor beta chains from the same sample are listed, as sequenced in a study of shared clonotypes between healthy human individuals. The repertoire was sequenced with immunoSEQ multiplex PCR; TCRdb's copy has only in-frame clones and lacks some. Counted here are about 1 million clones, 60% to 80% occurring once; the ten biggest clones make up about 1.5%. The sample comprised memory CD4+ T cells sorted from blood. Indicated subset: CD45RA-negative fraction. These receptors were collected from a man between 18 and 35 years old in good health.

The gene calls are TRBV5-1 and TRBJ2-7; D unresolved. Deletions cut 1 base from V and 0 bases from J, with 20 bases between. This CDR3 has 18 residues. Germline V gene lookup returns CDR1 SGHRS and CDR2 YFSETQ. The CDR3, as DNA: TGCGCCAGCAGCTTGATCGGTCGGGTTGGGTTAGGCTCCTACGAGCAGTACTTC. Translated: CASSLIGRVGLGSYEQYF.

V is TRBV19 and J is TRBJ2-5; TRBD2 matches at 8 bases. CDR1 is LNHDA and CDR2 is SQIVND in the germline V gene (reference sequence). The trim removed 10 bases at V and 3 bases at J, leaving 7 bases unmatched. The CDR3 is 13 residues long. CDR3 in DNA: TGTGCCACCATAGGTAGCGGGGAAGAGACCCAGTACTTC. It yields the protein CATIGSGEETQYF. Full variable domain (missing parts from reference TRBV19 and TRBJ2-5): DGGITQSPKYLFRKEGQNVTLSCEQNLNHDAMYWYRQDPGQGLRLIYYSQIVNDFQKGDIAEGYSVSREKKESFPLTVTSAQKNPTAFYLCATIGSGEETQYFGPGTRLLVL.

In this sample, this clone turned up once. In the same sample, other DNA sequences code for this CDR3. The V call is TRBV7-9, the J call TRBJ1-2; D is perhaps TRBD1 (5 bases). This CDR3 region has 13 residues. Per germline, CDR1 SEHNR and CDR2 FQNEAQ (reference sequence). Trimming shortened V by 5 bases and J by 4 bases, and 11 bases separated the two germline ends. CDR3 nucleotides: TGTGCCAGCAGCCCAGGGACTGCCTATGGCTACACCTTC. Its protein is CASSPGTAYGYTF.

The chain couples TRBV7-9 to TRBJ1-5; 9 positions match TRBD1. V shed 5 bases, J shed 6 bases, and the junction held 11 bases outside the gene matches. The CDR3 extends over 16 amino acids. CDR1 SEHNR and CDR2 FQNEAQ come from the germline V gene (reference sequence). CDR3 residues: CASSPSGTGFFQPQHF. The CDR3 nucleotides are TGTGCCAGCAGCCCCTCCGGGACAGGGTTCTTTCAGCCCCAGCATTTT. The entire variable domain, with the rest obtained from reference TRBV7-9 and TRBJ1-5, is as follows: DTGVSQNPRHKITKRGQNVTFRCDPISEHNRLYWYRQTLGQGPEFLTYFQNEAQLEKSRLLSDRFSAERPKGSFSTLEIQRTEQGDSAMYLCASSPSGTGFFQPQHFGDGTRLSIL.

This clone is a singleton in its sample. The chain links TRBV2 to TRBJ2-1, with TRBD2 matching over 7 bases. The length of the CDR3 is 15 residues. V lost 3 bases and J lost 4; bases outside the gene matches: 6. CDR1 is SNHLY, CDR2 FYNNEI, per germline. CDR3 bases: TGTGCCAGCAGTGAGAGTAGCGGGCGTTACAATGAGCAGTTCTTC. The encoded protein is CASSESSGRYNEQFF.